The following is a T cell receptor beta chain sequence with its context. This entry belongs to a study of CD8+CD57+ T cells in acquired aplastic anemia. The wider study: DNA from sorted CD4+ and CD8+ cells averaged roughly 3.2 ug.

The CDR3 contains 19 residues. V was clipped by 5 bases and J by 3 bases; unmatched bases: 17. Per the germline V gene, CDR1 is MNHEY and CDR2 is SMNVEV (reference sequence). Genomic DNA acted as the template from which TCR beta VDJ combination and CDR3 sequence profiling were carried out. TCRdb called the reads again in MiXCR, with one record for every CDR3 protein. Seen here are roughly 160,000 distinct CDR3 sequences, 70% to 80% observed once, and the top ten hold 35% to 60%. Those patients picked for sequencing had displayed CD8+CD57+ cell expansion on flow cytometry. The source is a human donor with aplastic anemia. The chain carries TRBV27 and TRBJ2-2, with 8 bases fitting TRBD2. The specimen was sorted CD4+, CD8+, or CD8+CD57+ T cells (not recorded which) from PBMCs. The CDR3 nucleotides are TGTGCCAGCAGTCAAACCCGGGGGGGATTCAGAAAGGACACCGGGGAGCTGTTTTTT. As protein: CASSQTRGGFRKDTGELFF.